This paragraph reports one T cell receptor beta chain. Its antigen remains unidentified. This sample is part of a study of CD8+ T cells in alopecia areata. Broader study findings: Mice showed TCR sharing more clearly than patients did, possibly owing to HLA. Alopecia totalis/universalis scalp especially showed more expanded CD8+ clones than normal scalp.

Alopecia areata patients provided lesional scalp punch biopsies and peripheral blood. PBMCs were stained for CD3, CD4 and CD8, and CD4+ and CD8+ T cells were sorted. Extracted from the samples, RNA was reverse transcribed into cDNA to serve as the sequencing template. Sequencing used immunoSEQ multiplex PCR; TCRdb keeps in-frame clones, though not all of them. Counted here are 150,000 to 200,000 clones, roughly 70% occurring once; the ten biggest clones make up more than 9.5%. The CDR3 length is 13 residues. Germline CDR1 is SEHNR and CDR2 is FQNEAQ (reference sequence). Trimming pared 5 bases from V and 4 bases from J, leaving 9 bases between.

Source: CD8+ T cells sorted from blood, taken at week 0. J is TRBJ2-1 and V is TRBV7-9; D perhaps matches TRBD2 (5 bases). The clonotype was recovered from a human donor with alopecia areata. CDR3 bases: TGTGCCAGCAGCGAGAGGGAGTACAATGAGCAGTTCTTC. Translating it yields CASSEREYNEQFF.